The rows below give T cell receptor beta chains drawn from one sample of a study of OX40 agonist ivuxolimab in advanced cancers. The data were produced by immunoSEQ multiplex PCR, yet TCRdb's version contains in-frame clones alone and is incomplete. The repertoire includes some 86,000 clones, 90% of them detected once, and 0.3% to 0.4% sits in the top ten. The input for sequencing was CD4+ or CD8+ T cells sorted from blood, taken in a trial of the OX40 agonist ivuxolimab. The receptors stem from an adult with an advanced solid tumor such as melanoma, head and neck, liver or kidney cancer. CDR3s include the opening cysteine and the closing phenylalanine or tryptophan. The D gene is left open where the match is weak. Size is stated for part of the rows, as once, few or many counts, or as a class when the clone is expanded.

>TRBJ1-5|-|13|-|TRBV6-1
TGTGCCAGCAGCCTGGGACCTAATCAGCCCCAGCATTTT
CASSLGPNQPQHF
>TRBJ1-1|TRBD1|14|few|TRBV6-6
TGTGCCAGCAGTTCCACAGGGGTTCACACTGAAGCTTTCTTT
CASSSTGVHTEAFF
>TRBJ2-5|TRBD1|15|-|TRBV6-5
TGTGCCAGCAGAGATCGACAGGGCAACCAGGAGACCCAGTACTTC
CASRDRQGNQETQYF
>TRBJ1-5|-|15|-|TRBV18
TGTGCCAGCTCATCAGGTCAGAGTATCAATCAGCCCCAGCATTTT
CASSSGQSINQPQHF
>TRBJ1-2|TRBD1|14|-|TRBV6-6
TGTGCCAGCAGTTACTCCCAGACAGGGGAAGGCTACACCTTC
CASSYSQTGEGYTF
>TRBJ1-1|-|14|-|TRBV7-9
TGTGCCAGCAGCTTAGCGTCGTTGGTCGCTGAAGCTTTCTTT
CASSLASLVAEAFF
>TRBJ2-5|-|12|few|TRBV5-4
TGTGCCAGCAGCTTGGTGGGAGAGACCCAGTACTTC
CASSLVGETQYF
>TRBJ1-2|-|15|-|TRBV18
TGTGCCAGCTCACCCCCGCAGGGTGAAGCCTATGGCTACACCTTC
CASSPPQGEAYGYTF
>TRBJ2-3|TRBD2|16|few|TRBV6-5
TGTGCCAGCAGTTCAGACCTAGCGGGGGGGATGGATACGCAGTATTTT
CASSSDLAGGMDTQYF
>TRBJ2-2|-|17|once|TRBV27
TGTGCCAGCAGTATAGATATCCGAGGGGGGAACACCGGGGAGCTGTTTTTT
CASSIDIRGGNTGELFF
>TRBJ1-4|-|17|-|TRBV21-1
TGTGCCAGCAGCAAAGCTGTTAGGGCCGCAACTAATGAAAAACTGTTTTTT
CASSKAVRAATNEKLFF
>TRBJ1-5|-|16|-|TRBV5-6
TGTGCCAGCAGCCCGGGTGGTGTTTATAGCAATCAGCCCCAGCATTTT
CASSPGGVYSNQPQHF
>TRBJ2-5|TRBD1|14|-|TRBV10-1
TGCGCCAGCAGTGAAGGGACAGGGCAAGAGACCCAGTACTTC
CASSEGTGQETQYF
>TRBJ2-7|-|12|-|TRBV6-1
TGTGCCAGCGGGGTATACAGCTACGAGCAGTACTTC
CASGVYSYEQYF
>TRBJ1-6|TRBD1|15|-|TRBV6-5
TGTGCCAGCAGTTACAAACAGGGGGTGGGTTCACCCCTCCACTTT
CASSYKQGVGSPLHF